This T cell receptor (beta chain) stems from a study of blood T cells in healthy people across ages. With a J-beta primer mix and a sample-barcoded 5' primer, a second PCR ran about 7 to 11 cycles. Each cDNA molecule was tagged by a template-switch adaptor with 12 random nucleotides. TCRdb used MiXCR to reprocess the 5' RACE reads, holding one entry per CDR3 protein. The sample contains around 1,000,000 distinct CDR3 sequences, 35% to 40% of which appear only once. In the case of this clonotype: The antigen remains unidentified.

In terms of origin and age, donors were healthy Caucasian individuals from Russia aged roughly 6 to 95. Study-level findings and limits: Investigators treated diversity estimates from one million T cells as underestimates.

The CDR3 contains 17 residues. V dropped 3 bases and J dropped 3; count of bases not matched to a gene: 7. The germline gives CDR1 SGHRS, CDR2 YFSETQ. The sample was blood. The receptor's source is a young man in good health. The rearrangement links TRBV5-1 to TRBJ2-3; 13 bases map to TRBD2. CDR3 in DNA: TGCGCCAGCAGCTCACTAGCGGGGGGGCGTGAAACAGATACGCAGTATTTT. Translating gives CASSSLAGGRETDTQYF.